Listed here is a single TCR beta chain. In the study's own analysis: Estimated nucleated cell counts came from reference gene primer amplification. The repertoire was sequenced with immunoSEQ multiplex PCR; TCRdb's copy has only in-frame clones and lacks some. That table gives V, J and clone size, and the DNA gave D and trimming. Of approximately 230,000 clones in the sample, about 85% were seen once. These data belong to a study of blood T cell repertoires in COVID-19. About the study: Specimens from acute and convalescent COVID-19 originated in the United States, Italy and Spain. The analysed material was cDNA or gDNA that came from T cells, B-cell-depleted T cells, or PBMCs.

Looked up from germline, CDR1 is MNHEY and CDR2 is SMNVEV (reference sequence). This CDR3 has 14 amino acids. The V and J ends lost 5 bases and 0 bases respectively, with 11 bases between them. Sequenced: peripheral blood. The TCR originated in a man younger than 40 with active or convalescent COVID-19. The chain carries TRBV27 and TRBJ2-7; maybe TRBD1 (6 bases). The CDR3 nucleotides are TGTGCCAGCAGTCCCAGACAGGTCTCCTACGAGCAGTACTTC. The encoded protein is CASSPRQVSYEQYF.